These T cell receptor beta chains were read from a single sample in a study of PD-1 blockade in classical Hodgkin lymphoma. Assay used: immunoSEQ multiplex PCR; TCRdb lists only in-frame clones, some missing. The sample consists of about 20,000 clones, around 80% of them appearing once. The sequencing here drew on peripheral blood mononuclear cells (PBMCs), taken before the fourth cycle of nivolumab. These receptors all stem from a human donor with classical Hodgkin lymphoma. The CDR3 runs from the conserved cysteine through the conserved F or W. A D gene is named only where the DNA matches it firmly. Not every row has a clone size; where given, it reads once, few, many or a size class.

. | TRBJ2-3 | . | TRBV7-2 | CASSLDIPRDTQYF | TGTGCCAGCAGCTTAGATATACCGCGGGATACGCAGTATTTT
. | TRBJ1-2 | . | TRBV27 | CASSLSPGWDYGYTF | TGTGCCAGCAGTTTATCGCCAGGGTGGGACTATGGCTACACCTTC
TRBD2 | TRBJ2-5 | . | TRBV7-3 | CASSLTITSGQETQYF | TGTGCCAGCAGCTTAACGATAACTAGCGGACAAGAGACCCAGTACTTC
. | TRBJ1-2 | . | TRBV5-6 | CASSSSSVLAAYYGYTF | TGTGCCAGCAGCTCCTCCTCCGTTTTGGCCGCGTACTATGGCTACACCTTC
. | TRBJ2-1 | . | TRBV5-1 | CASSLEQGTNEQFF | TGCGCCAGCAGCTTAGAGCAGGGTACCAATGAGCAGTTCTTC
. | TRBJ1-1 | . | TRBV28 | CASSPPPGQGSSEAFF | TGTGCCAGCAGTCCCCCACCTGGTCAGGGTAGCTCTGAAGCTTTCTTT
. | TRBJ1-1 | . | TRBV28 | CASKDRGPEAFF | TGTGCCAGCAAAGATAGAGGTCCTGAAGCTTTCTTT
TRBD2 | TRBJ2-1 | . | TRBV28 | CASSSQDGTSGSGEQFF | TGTGCCAGCAGTTCGCAAGATGGGACTAGCGGGAGTGGTGAGCAGTTCTTC
TRBD2 | TRBJ2-2 | . | TRBV7-3 | CASSLGSAGGPEEHRGAVF | TGTGCCAGCAGCTTAGGGTCCGCGGGAGGGCCGGAGGAGCACCGGGGAGCTGTTTTT
TRBD1 | TRBJ2-5 | . | TRBV19 | CASSNTGVMEQYF | TGTGCCAGTAGTAACACAGGGGTCATGGAGCAGTACTTC
. | TRBJ2-1 | few | TRBV6-6 | CASKGPPNEQFF | TGTGCCAGCAAGGGACCTCCGAATGAGCAGTTCTTC
. | TRBJ1-6 | . | TRBV6-5 | CASRPHPVAPLHF | TGTGCCAGCAGGCCCCACCCCGTGGCACCCCTCCACTTT
. | TRBJ1-4 | . | TRBV2 | CASRQGFGIGKLFF | TGTGCCAGCAGGCAGGGGTTCGGTATCGGAAAACTGTTTTTT
. | TRBJ1-4 | . | TRBV18 | CASSPTATNEKLFF | TGTGCCAGCTCACCGACAGCAACTAATGAAAAACTGTTTTTT
TRBD2 | TRBJ2-5 | once | TRBV5-1 | CASSSNLAGGKETQYF | TGCGCCAGCAGCTCCAACTTAGCGGGGGGGAAAGAGACCCAGTACTTC
TRBD1 | TRBJ1-4 | . | TRBV5-6 | CASSRLQGVSEKLFF | TGTGCCAGCAGCCGATTACAGGGGGTTAGTGAAAAACTGTTTTTT
. | TRBJ1-2 | . | TRBV6-1 | CASSEVSILLSYTF | TGTGCCAGCAGTGAAGTGAGCATATTGTTGTCCTACACCTTC
. | TRBJ2-3 | . | TRBV6-5 | CASRIQGADTQYF | TGTGCCAGCAGGATACAGGGTGCAGATACGCAGTATTTT
. | TRBJ1-3 | few | TRBV6-6 | CASSLRGNTIYF | TGTGCCAGCAGTTTAAGAGGAAACACCATATATTTT